The 26 T cell receptor beta chains below were found in one sample sequenced in a study of T cell responses to AZD1222 COVID-19 vaccine (dated by TCRdb to the early 2020s). Library prep was done by the immunoSEQ multiplex PCR assay. This immuneACCESS table, as held by TCRdb, lists in-frame sequences with V and J called but not all clones. Of the missing ones, under half trace to an unresolved V gene in checked studies; the others have no known cause. This sample lists some 150,000 clones; 80% to 95% were detected once. The biggest ten clones account for roughly 3.2% of the sample. Taken with the paper, the label for time point translates to: about 28 days (+/-7) after the second vaccine dose. The material was peripheral blood, obtained 28 days after the second AZD1222 dose. The receptors derive from an adult who received the AZD1222 COVID-19 vaccine.

DNA for the CDR3: TGTGCCAGCTCACCACGCGGGACAGGGGGGGTGAACACTGAAGCTTTCTTT. This encodes CASSPRGTGGVNTEAFF. The chain uses TRBV18 and TRBJ1-1, with 11 positions matching TRBD1. This CDR3 region has 17 residues. V lost 1 base to trimming and J lost 0 bases; unmatched junction nucleotides: 4. Germline V gene sequence: CDR1 KGHSH, CDR2 LQKENI.

CDR3 coding DNA: TGTGCCAGCAGTTTCTCTGTGGAAGCTTTCTTT. Its translation: CASSFSVEAFF. The chain combines TRBV6-5 with TRBJ1-1; D is unclear. V lost 4 bases and J 8 bases, leaving 8 bases between the germline ends. Germline V gene lookup returns CDR1 MNHEY and CDR2 SVGAGI. This CDR3 contains 11 residues.

V and J are TRBV2 and TRBJ1-1; 7 nucleotides match TRBD1. Trimming cost V 10 bases and J 1 base; bases outside gene matches: 9. The CDR3 has 14 residues. The germline CDR1 and CDR2 sequences are SNHLY and FYNNEI. The CDR3: CATLGKGANTEAFF. The CDR3 nucleotides are TGTGCCACACTCGGGAAGGGGGCGAACACTGAAGCTTTCTTT.

The CDR3 here is CASVDRGNEQYF. In DNA form, the CDR3 reads TGTGCCAGCGTTGACAGGGGCAACGAGCAGTACTTC. The chain links TRBV2 to TRBJ2-7, with 8 bases identical to TRBD1. The CDR3 covers 12 residues. Germline loops: CDR1 SNHLY, CDR2 FYNNEI. The junction had 5 bases not matched to a gene; V was cut back by 8 bases and J by 5 bases.

The chain links TRBV3-1 (or the pseudogene TRBV3-2) to TRBJ2-7; D might be TRBD2 (6 bases). V dropped 4 bases and J dropped 6 bases, with 16 bases sitting between them. The CDR3 sequence is 14 residues long. Germline V gene data show CDR1 as LGHDT and CDR2 as YNNKEL (reference sequence). CDR3 sequence: CASSLSGLLGEQYF. For the CDR3, the DNA is TGTGCCAGCAGCCTAAGCGGGCTGTTGGGCGAGCAGTACTTC.

The rearrangement uses TRBV4-1 and TRBJ2-7; weak D call: TRBD2 (6 bases). Germline V lookup: CDR1 MGHRA, CDR2 YSYEKL. The CDR3 extends over 16 amino acids. Trimming pared 0 bases from V and 7 bases from J, leaving 19 bases between. CDR3 coding DNA: TGCGCCAGCAGCCAAGATCTCTATGGGGGGTCGAAAGAGCAGTACTTC. This translates into CASSQDLYGGSKEQYF.

This chain joins TRBV25-1 and TRBJ2-7; D gene ambiguous. The V end lost 10 bases, the J end lost 3 bases, and 19 bases lay between the germline ends. Germline assignment: CDR1 MGHDK and CDR2 SYGVNS. This CDR3 contains 14 residues. The DNA of the CDR3 is TGTGCCACTCAACCGGGCCATTCGGTCTACGAGCAGTACTTC. This gives the protein CATQPGHSVYEQYF.

The J gene is TRBJ1-2, the V gene TRBV7-9, with a possible D match to TRBD1 (5 bases). The CDR3 extends over 13 amino acids. V was shortened by 5 bases and J by 2 bases, with 9 bases between the two germline ends. The germline V gene encodes CDR1 SEHNR and CDR2 FQNEAQ (reference sequence). As DNA, the CDR3 is TGTGCCAGCAGCCCCGCAGGGAACTATGGCTACACCTTC. Residues: CASSPAGNYGYTF.

V and J are TRBV28 and TRBJ1-2; D ambiguous. The CDR3 contains 16 residues. The V and J ends lost 1 base and 8 bases respectively, with 20 bases between them. CDR1 and CDR2 (germline): MDHEN, SYDVKM. This chain's CDR3 is CASSLLQHGSIGGYTF. As DNA, the CDR3 is TGTGCCAGCAGTTTATTACAACACGGCTCCATTGGGGGCTACACCTTC.

The J gene is TRBJ2-7, the V gene TRBV3-1 (or the pseudogene TRBV3-2), with D possibly matching TRBD1 (6 bases). Germline CDR1 and CDR2: LGHDT and YNNKEL (reference sequence). The CDR3 contains 15 residues. Trimming took off 0 bases at V and 3 bases at J, with 12 bases between the two ends. The CDR3 protein is CASSQDSRGGYEQYF. CDR3 sequence (DNA): TGTGCCAGCAGCCAAGATTCCAGGGGCGGCTACGAGCAGTACTTC.

This sequence joins TRBV21-1 and TRBJ2-7; whether TRBD1, the table's D call, matches the DNA was not checked. TRBV21-1 is tagged as a pseudogene. The CDR3 is 12 amino acids. CDR3 sequence: CASSNLAHEQYF. The CDR3 coding sequence is TGTGCCAGCAGCAATTTGGCCCACGAGCAGTACTTC.

The J gene is TRBJ2-1, the V gene TRBV4-2; D remains unclear. This CDR3 comprises 15 residues. The V end lost 2 bases, the J end lost 7 bases, and 15 bases lay between the germline ends. The V gene's germline CDR1 is LGHNA and CDR2 YNFKEQ. For the CDR3, the DNA is TGTGCCAGCAGCCAAAGCCACCGCGTTAGTAATGAGCAGTTCTTC. The encoded protein is CASSQSHRVSNEQFF.

Only a few counts were recorded for this clone. The chain employs TRBV18 and TRBJ2-1; tentatively, D is TRBD2 (6 bases). This CDR3 is 15 amino acids long. Trimming removed 5 bases at V and 9 bases at J, with 20 bases between. Germline assignment: CDR1 KGHSH and CDR2 LQKENI. The CDR3: CASSSRGKPGGEQFF. In DNA form, the CDR3 reads TGTGCCAGCTCATCCCGGGGGAAACCTGGGGGTGAGCAGTTCTTC.

This chain joins TRBV7-9 and TRBJ2-3, with 9 bases matching TRBD2. V dropped 5 bases and J dropped 2; count of bases not matched to a gene: 11. The CDR3 is made up of 17 amino acids. Germline assignment: CDR1 SEHNR and CDR2 FQNEAQ (reference sequence). The CDR3 is CASSAAPSGKNTDTQYF. The CDR3 DNA sequence: TGTGCCAGCAGCGCCGCCCCTAGCGGGAAAAACACAGATACGCAGTATTTT. Supplemented by reference TRBV7-9 and TRBJ2-3, the full variable domain reads DTGVSQNPRHKITKRGQNVTFRCDPISEHNRLYWYRQTLGQGPEFLTYFQNEAQLEKSRLLSDRFSAERPKGSFSTLEIQRTEQGDSAMYLCASSAAPSGKNTDTQYFGPGTRLTVL.

V gene TRBV19 combines with J gene TRBJ2-7, with 7 bases identical to TRBD1. The V and J ends lost 5 bases and 3 bases, in that order; junction bases with no gene match: 4. The CDR3 loop spans 13 amino acids. Looked up from germline, CDR1 is LNHDA and CDR2 is SQIVND (reference sequence). The CDR3 sequence is CASSRRQGYEQYF. The CDR3 DNA reads as TGTGCCAGTAGTCGTCGACAGGGCTACGAGCAGTACTTC.

This sequence joins TRBV6-5 and TRBJ1-5; no firm D call. The germline gives CDR1 MNHEY, CDR2 SVGAGI. The CDR3 totals 15 residues. The V gene lost 5 bases and the J gene lost 3 bases, with 14 bases spanning the gap. This CDR3 is CASSQTRRYNQPQHF. The CDR3 DNA reads TGTGCCAGCAGTCAAACACGGAGGTACAATCAGCCCCAGCATTTT.

The CDR3 sequence: CASSGSTLLHKDEQFF. CDR3 DNA sequence: TGTGCCAGCAGTGGGTCTACACTCCTACACAAGGATGAGCAGTTCTTC. The V and J genes are TRBV25-1 and TRBJ2-1; unclear D gene. This CDR3 is built from 16 residues. V was pared by 4 bases and J by 8 bases, with 21 bases between. Germline loops: CDR1 MGHDK, CDR2 SYGVNS.

This clone is a singleton in its sample. The genes are TRBV6-5 and TRBJ1-1; no firm D call. CDR3 size: 11 residues. Germline-derived CDR1 and CDR2 are MNHEY and SVGAGI. V was trimmed by 4 bases and J by 11 bases, leaving 11 bases between them. CDR3 nucleotides: TGTGCCAGCAGTTCCCCCGGGAAGGCTTTCTTT. Its translation: CASSSPGKAFF.

V and J are TRBV27 and TRBJ2-7; TRBD2 might be the D (6 bases). This CDR3 contains 15 residues. V was cut by 5 bases and J by 1 base, with 15 bases left in between. Germline CDR1 MNHEY, CDR2 SMNVEV (reference sequence). In nucleotides, the CDR3 is TGTGCCAGCAGTCCCGAGCGGGCCCATTCCTACGAGCAGTACTTC. Its translation is CASSPERAHSYEQYF.

The chain employs TRBV27 and TRBJ1-5; D might be TRBD1 (5 bases). Looked up from germline, CDR1 is MNHEY and CDR2 is SMNVEV (reference sequence). CDR3 length equals 15 residues. V lost 5 bases to trimming and J lost 3 bases, with 14 bases between them. As DNA, the CDR3 is TGTGCCAGCAGTAGTCGGCAGGGCCCCAATCAGCCCCAGCATTTT. It yields the protein CASSSRQGPNQPQHF.

The V gene is TRBV24-1, the J gene TRBJ2-5; D possibly corresponds to TRBD2 (6 bases). V was pared by 0 bases and J by 2 bases, with 9 bases between. This CDR3 is 15 amino acids long. From germline, CDR1 is KGHDR and CDR2 SFDVKD. The CDR3 DNA follows: TGTGCCACCAGTGATTTGAGGGACTCACAAGAGACCCAGTACTTC. Its translation: CATSDLRDSQETQYF.

The chain combines TRBV15 with TRBJ2-1; TRBD1 matches at 11 bases. This CDR3 is built from 16 residues. CDR1 is LNHNV and CDR2 is YYDKDF in the germline V gene (reference sequence). Unmatched junction bases numbered 3, after V lost 1 base and J lost 4 bases. CDR3 coding DNA: TGTGCCACCAGCAGAGGAAGGGACAGGGGGTACAATGAGCAGTTCTTC. Its translation: CATSRGRDRGYNEQFF.

This clone was counted a single time. Germline is not matched at one junction end, which may reflect a read error. The chain is built from TRBV6-7 and TRBJ1-1; D not certain. TRBV6-7 is assigned to the ORF class and has an uncertain function. There are 9 residues in the CDR3. CDR3 nucleotides: TGCCACCCAGGAAAGGCAGCTTTCTTT. It yields the protein CHPGKAAFF.

This CDR3 reads CASMDPYNSPLHF. CDR3 in DNA: TGTGCCAGCATGGACCCCTATAATTCACCCCTCCACTTT. The rearrangement links TRBV6-5 to TRBJ1-6; no definite D call. CDR3 length: 13 residues. Germline CDR1 MNHEY, CDR2 SVGAGI. V was clipped by 7 bases and J by 2 bases, with 6 bases between them.

This chain joins TRBV9 and TRBJ1-2; the D is unclear. The CDR3 is made up of 10 amino acids. Germline CDR1 is SGDLS and CDR2 is YYNGEE. Trimming stripped 3 bases from V and 9 bases from J, with 6 bases between. CDR3 region: CASSGDSYTF. In DNA form, the CDR3 reads TGTGCCAGCAGCGGTGACAGCTACACCTTC.

The chain combines TRBV2 with TRBJ2-7, with 11 bases fitting TRBD2. CDR3 length equals 15 residues. J was trimmed by 2 bases and V by 7 bases; bases with no gene match: 7. CDR1 is SNHLY, CDR2 FYNNEI, per germline. The CDR3 nucleotides are TGTGCCAGCACCCTAGGGACTAGCGGTCCCTACGAGCAGTACTTC. It specifies CASTLGTSGPYEQYF.